The 20 T cell receptor beta chains below all came from one sample that was sequenced in a study of identifying expanded T cells in peripheral blood. TCRdb's table, derived via immunoSEQ multiplex PCR, lists solely in-frame clones and lacks some. The sample lists about 100,000 clones, about 90% seen once, with approximately 6% in the top ten. The sequenced material came from blood. The receptors come from a person aged 18-70 years in good health.

This chain's CDR3 is CSVEGQRDYTF. The CDR3 DNA is TGCAGCGTTGAGGGACAGCGGGACTACACCTTC. This chain joins TRBV29-1 and TRBJ1-2, with 7 bases that match TRBD1. Germline CDR1 reads SQVTM; CDR2 reads ANQGSEA. The CDR3 contains 11 residues. V lost 3 bases and J lost 10; bases outside the gene matches: 5.

This sequence joins TRBV9 and TRBJ1-1, with no clear D. CDR3 length: 14 residues. With 0 bases removed from V and 1 base from J, the gap between germline ends came to 7 bases. The germline V gene encodes CDR1 SGDLS and CDR2 YYNGEE. CDR3 amino acids: CASSVATANTEAFF. CDR3 nucleotide sequence: TGTGCCAGCAGCGTAGCAACAGCGAACACTGAAGCTTTCTTT. Full variable domain (outside the CDR3, taken from reference TRBV9 and TRBJ1-1): DSGVTQTPKHLITATGQRVTLRCSPRSGDLSVYWYQQSLDQGLQFLIQYYNGEERAKGNILERFSAQQFPDLHSELNLSSLELGDSALYFCASSVATANTEAFFGQGTRLTVV.

This chain uses TRBV4-1 with TRBJ2-1, with D perhaps given as TRBD1 or TRBD2 (6 bases each). Germline CDR1 and CDR2: MGHRA and YSYEKL. This CDR3 is 14 amino acids long. The V and J ends lost 7 bases and 4 bases respectively, with 14 bases between them. The CDR3 is CASTGAENYNEQFF. The CDR3 region has the DNA TGCGCCAGCACGGGGGCAGAGAATTACAATGAGCAGTTCTTC.

DNA for the CDR3: TGTGCCAGTAGTATAGACCGTGAAAAACTGTTTTTT. Protein sequence: CASSIDREKLFF. The chain recombines TRBV19 with TRBJ1-4; D unclear. The germline CDR1 and CDR2 sequences are LNHDA and SQIVND (reference sequence). The CDR3 totals 12 residues. V was clipped by 0 bases and J by 7 bases, with 3 bases between them.

The chain is built from TRBV13 and TRBJ2-3, with 10 bases aligning to TRBD1. The CDR3 is made up of 17 amino acids. CDR1 and CDR2 (germline): PRHDT, FYEKMQ (reference sequence). V trimming: 0 bases; J trimming: 1 base; junction bases outside the gene matches: 4. DNA of the CDR3: TGTGCCAGCAGCTTAGGGTCCGGGACAGGGGGCACAGATACGCAGTATTTT. This translates into CASSLGSGTGGTDTQYF.

This chain uses TRBV11-3 with TRBJ2-1; 15 bases map to TRBD2. CDR1 is SGHNT, CDR2 YENEEA, per germline. Losses at the gene ends were 5 bases for V and 6 bases for J; bases not matched to a gene: 5. CDR3 size: 16 residues. The CDR3: CASSTRTSGRANEQFF. Here the CDR3 DNA reads TGTGCCAGCAGCACCCGGACTAGCGGGAGGGCCAATGAGCAGTTCTTC.

The chain couples TRBV27 to TRBJ2-1, with D hard to call. The germline V gene has CDR1 MNHEY and CDR2 SMNVEV (reference sequence). The CDR3 sequence is 16 residues long. V lost 0 bases to trimming and J lost 6 bases, with 15 bases between them. The CDR3 nucleotides are TGTGCCAGCAGTTTATCCCTGGCGGTTGCCCTCAATGAGCAGTTCTTC. As protein: CASSLSLAVALNEQFF.

This clone was found once. V gene TRBV5-4 combines with J gene TRBJ2-7; 9 bases match TRBD2. V shed 0 bases, J shed 4 bases, and the junction held 2 bases outside the gene matches. The length of the CDR3 is 14 residues. Germline V gene lookup returns CDR1 SGHNT and CDR2 YYREEE (reference sequence). The CDR3 loop is CASSLDLAGYEQYF. DNA of the CDR3: TGTGCCAGCAGCTTGGACCTAGCGGGGTACGAGCAGTACTTC.

As DNA, the CDR3 is TGCGCCAGCAGTGAGTCGCGGGACCGAAGCTCTGGAAACACCATATATTTT. Amino acid sequence: CASSESRDRSSGNTIYF. The chain combines TRBV10-1 with TRBJ1-3; D may be TRBD1 (5 bases). V gave up 0 bases and J gave up 0 bases, with 12 bases separating them. Germline V gives CDR1 WNHNN, CDR2 SYGVQD (reference sequence). The CDR3 extends over 17 amino acids.

This chain joins TRBV9 and TRBJ1-2; D might be TRBD1 (6 bases). The germline V and J ends were trimmed by 0 bases and 7 bases, with 13 bases remaining between them. CDR3 length: 14 amino acids. Per the germline V gene, CDR1 is SGDLS and CDR2 is YYNGEE. The CDR3: CASSVEGIGGGYTF. The CDR3 DNA follows: TGTGCCAGCAGCGTAGAGGGGATAGGGGGTGGCTACACCTTC. Full variable domain (outside the CDR3, taken from reference TRBV9 and TRBJ1-2): DSGVTQTPKHLITATGQRVTLRCSPRSGDLSVYWYQQSLDQGLQFLIQYYNGEERAKGNILERFSAQQFPDLHSELNLSSLELGDSALYFCASSVEGIGGGYTFGSGTRLTVV.

The chain links TRBV7-6 to TRBJ1-2; 9 bases fit TRBD1. The germline V gene encodes CDR1 SGHVS and CDR2 FNYEAQ. V lost 5 bases, J lost 6 bases, and 7 bases stayed unmatched. The CDR3 length is 14 residues. This chain's CDR3 is CASSAGQGTNGYTF. The CDR3 nucleotides read TGTGCCAGCAGCGCGGGACAGGGAACGAATGGCTACACCTTC.

The J gene is TRBJ1-2, the V gene TRBV5-6, with D perhaps matching TRBD1 (5 bases). V lost 4 bases, J lost 5 bases, and 15 bases lay in between. Per germline, CDR1 SGHDT and CDR2 YYEEEE. The CDR3 is made up of 14 amino acids. CDR3 DNA sequence: TGTGCCAGCAGCCCCGGACAAGGGGATTATGGCTACACCTTC. Amino acid sequence: CASSPGQGDYGYTF.

The J gene is TRBJ1-4, the V gene TRBV9; the D gene is possibly TRBD1 (6 bases). CDR3 length: 14 amino acids. The V and J ends lost 4 bases and 5 bases respectively, with 12 bases between them. Germline loops: CDR1 SGDLS, CDR2 YYNGEE. CDR3 loop: CASSRTAPNEKLFF. The CDR3 nucleotides read TGTGCCAGCAGCAGGACAGCACCAAATGAAAAACTGTTTTTT.

V gene TRBV21-1 combines with J gene TRBJ2-1; TRBD1 is the table's D call and was not checked against the DNA. TRBV21-1 is listed as a pseudogene. The CDR3 extends over 21 amino acids. The CDR3: CASSKVFVGTGRRGGSIEQFF. CDR3 in DNA: TGTGCCAGCAGCAAAGTGTTTGTCGGGACAGGGCGCCGCGGGGGCTCGATTGAGCAGTTCTTC.

The gene calls are TRBV7-9 and TRBJ2-3, with TRBD1 matching over 9 bases. Trimming took 4 bases from V and 3 from J; bases not matched to a gene: 17. Germline V gene data show CDR1 as SEHNR and CDR2 as FQNEAQ (reference sequence). The CDR3 is 19 amino acids. This CDR3 is CASSSRDRAELLATDTQYF. CDR3 coding DNA: TGTGCCAGCAGCTCCCGGGACAGGGCAGAATTGTTGGCGACAGATACGCAGTATTTT.

The CDR3 protein is CASSDRSSYNEQFF. For the CDR3, the DNA is TGTGCCAGTAGCGACAGGAGCTCCTACAATGAGCAGTTCTTC. The chain carries TRBV19 and TRBJ2-1; possibly TRBD1 for D (6 bases). V was pared by 6 bases and J by 0 bases, with 9 bases between. Germline values: CDR1 LNHDA, CDR2 SQIVND (reference sequence). The CDR3 sequence is 14 residues long.

This clone was seen a handful of times. The V gene is TRBV4-1, the J gene TRBJ2-7; TRBD2 matches at 7 bases. There are 15 residues in the CDR3. CDR1 is MGHRA and CDR2 is YSYEKL in the germline V gene. V lost 2 bases to trimming and J lost 3 bases; unmatched junction nucleotides: 7. The CDR3 sequence: CASSQPTSASYEQYF. In DNA form, the CDR3 reads TGCGCCAGCAGCCAACCCACTAGCGCGAGCTACGAGCAGTACTTC.

The rearrangement uses TRBV29-1 and TRBJ1-2; TRBD1 is a possible D gene (5 bases). V gave up 5 bases and J gave up 6 bases, with 16 bases separating them. The CDR3 totals 13 residues. The germline CDR1 and CDR2 sequences are SQVTM and ANQGSEA. The CDR3 nucleotides read TGCAGCGTTTTCCCCGGGGGGTGGAATGGCTACACCTTC. Translation: CSVFPGGWNGYTF.

The rearrangement links TRBV5-6 to TRBJ2-7; D perhaps matches TRBD2 (5 bases). The CDR3 is made up of 16 amino acids. Trimming took 2 bases from V and 1 from J, leaving 16 bases between them. Germline CDR1 reads SGHDT; CDR2 reads YYEEEE. The CDR3, as DNA: TGTGCCAGCAGCTTTGGCCCGGGATTAGATTCCTACGAGCAGTACTTC. Translated: CASSFGPGLDSYEQYF. Full variable domain (outside the CDR3, taken from reference TRBV5-6 and TRBJ2-7): DAGVTQSPTHLIKTRGQQVTLRCSPKSGHDTVSWYQQALGQGPQFIFQYYEEEERQRGNFPDRFSGHQFPNYSSELNVNALLLGDSALYLCASSFGPGLDSYEQYFGPGTRLTVT.

The rearrangement links TRBV19 to TRBJ1-1, with D unclear. The CDR3 contains 13 residues. V lost 3 bases and J lost 4, with 9 bases in between. Germline CDR1 and CDR2: LNHDA and SQIVND (reference sequence). The CDR3 sequence: CASSMVWVTEAFF. The CDR3 DNA is TGTGCCAGTAGTATGGTTTGGGTCACTGAAGCTTTCTTT. Full variable domain (outside the CDR3, taken from reference TRBV19 and TRBJ1-1): DGGITQSPKYLFRKEGQNVTLSCEQNLNHDAMYWYRQDPGQGLRLIYYSQIVNDFQKGDIAEGYSVSREKKESFPLTVTSAQKNPTAFYLCASSMVWVTEAFFGQGTRLTVV.